The T cell receptor (beta chain) described here comes from a study of post-analysis software for immune sequencing data. For this clonotype: Its antigen remains unknown.

Whole-study results and caveats: People with multiple sclerosis had a significantly lower normalized Chao1 diversity than controls did. In patients, a few TRBV segments were more frequent than in controls, with TRBV5-6, TRBV5-1 and TRBV20-1 among them. Strong co-clustering by F measure was evident for samples that had been prepared in the same batch.

TCR beta cDNA libraries had unique molecular identifiers. From the PCR reads, TCRdb called clonotypes with MiXCR, one entry per CDR3 protein. The table has roughly 730,000 distinct CDR3 sequences, roughly 27% seen once. CDR3 size: 16 residues. V gave up 0 bases and J gave up 2 bases, with 13 bases separating them. The V gene's germline CDR1 is SGHDT and CDR2 YYEEEE. The clonotype originates from a girl aged 10 to 17 with multiple sclerosis. The source material was blood. The rearrangement links TRBV5-6 to TRBJ2-3; D is unclear. The CDR3 protein is CASSLAGRVNTDTQYF. The CDR3, as DNA: TGTGCCAGCAGCTTGGCGGGCAGAGTAAACACAGATACGCAGTATTTT.